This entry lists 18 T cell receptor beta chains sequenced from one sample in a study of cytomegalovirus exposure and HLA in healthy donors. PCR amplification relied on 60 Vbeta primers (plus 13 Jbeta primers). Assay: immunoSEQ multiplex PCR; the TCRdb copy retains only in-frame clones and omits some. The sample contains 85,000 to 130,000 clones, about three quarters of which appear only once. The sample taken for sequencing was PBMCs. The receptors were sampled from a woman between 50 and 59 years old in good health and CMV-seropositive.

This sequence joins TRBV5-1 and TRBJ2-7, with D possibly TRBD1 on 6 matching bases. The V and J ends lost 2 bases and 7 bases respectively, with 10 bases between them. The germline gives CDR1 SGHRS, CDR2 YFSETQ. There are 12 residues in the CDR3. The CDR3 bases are TGCGCCAGCAGCTTCAGGGGTGGGGAGCAGTACTTC. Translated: CASSFRGGEQYF.

This CDR3 reads CASSPSGEAGELFF. As DNA, the CDR3 is TGCGCCAGCAGCCCTAGCGGGGAGGCCGGGGAGCTGTTTTTT. V gene TRBV5-1 combines with J gene TRBJ2-2; the match to TRBD2 covers 9 bases. CDR3 size: 14 residues. Germline CDR1 is SGHRS and CDR2 is YFSETQ. Unmatched junction bases numbered 4, after V lost 4 bases and J lost 6 bases.

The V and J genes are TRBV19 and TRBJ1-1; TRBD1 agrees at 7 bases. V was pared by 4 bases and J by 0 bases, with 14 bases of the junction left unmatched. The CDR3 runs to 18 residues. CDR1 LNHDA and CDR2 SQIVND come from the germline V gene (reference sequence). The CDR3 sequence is CASSTLALWDRLNTEAFF. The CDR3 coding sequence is TGTGCCAGTAGTACCCTAGCCCTGTGGGACAGATTGAACACTGAAGCTTTCTTT. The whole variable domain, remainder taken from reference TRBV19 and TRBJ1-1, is DGGITQSPKYLFRKEGQNVTLSCEQNLNHDAMYWYRQDPGQGLRLIYYSQIVNDFQKGDIAEGYSVSREKKESFPLTVTSAQKNPTAFYLCASSTLALWDRLNTEAFFGQGTRLTVV.

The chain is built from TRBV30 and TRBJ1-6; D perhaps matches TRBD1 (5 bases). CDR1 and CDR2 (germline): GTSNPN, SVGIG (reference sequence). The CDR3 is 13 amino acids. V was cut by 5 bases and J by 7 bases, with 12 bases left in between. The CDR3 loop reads CAWSGGDNSPLHF. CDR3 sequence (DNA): TGTGCCTGGTCGGGAGGGGACAATTCACCCCTCCACTTT.

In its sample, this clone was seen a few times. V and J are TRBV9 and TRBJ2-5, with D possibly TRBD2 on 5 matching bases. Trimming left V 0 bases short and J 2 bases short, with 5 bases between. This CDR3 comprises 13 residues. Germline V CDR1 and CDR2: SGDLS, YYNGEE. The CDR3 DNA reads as TGTGCCAGCAGCGTAGCGGGGCAAGAGACCCAGTACTTC. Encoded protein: CASSVAGQETQYF.

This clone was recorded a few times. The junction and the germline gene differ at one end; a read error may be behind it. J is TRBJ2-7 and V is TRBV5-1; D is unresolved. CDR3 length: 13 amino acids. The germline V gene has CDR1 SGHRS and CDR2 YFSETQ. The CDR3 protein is CFFKQKAAYEQYF. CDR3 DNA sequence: TGTTTTTTCAAGCAGAAGGCGGCATACGAGCAGTACTTC.

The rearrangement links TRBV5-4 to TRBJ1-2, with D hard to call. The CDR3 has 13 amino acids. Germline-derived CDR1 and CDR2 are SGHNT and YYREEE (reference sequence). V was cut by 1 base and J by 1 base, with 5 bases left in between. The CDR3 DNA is TGTGCCAGCAGCTTGCAGAATAACTATGGCTACACCTTC. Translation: CASSLQNNYGYTF.

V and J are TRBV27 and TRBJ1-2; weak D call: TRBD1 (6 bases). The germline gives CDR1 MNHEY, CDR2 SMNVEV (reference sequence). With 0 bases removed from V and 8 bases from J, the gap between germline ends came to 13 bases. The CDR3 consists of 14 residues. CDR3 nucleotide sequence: TGTGCCAGCAGTTTATCGGGGGCATACGGAGGCTACACCTTC. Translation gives CASSLSGAYGGYTF.

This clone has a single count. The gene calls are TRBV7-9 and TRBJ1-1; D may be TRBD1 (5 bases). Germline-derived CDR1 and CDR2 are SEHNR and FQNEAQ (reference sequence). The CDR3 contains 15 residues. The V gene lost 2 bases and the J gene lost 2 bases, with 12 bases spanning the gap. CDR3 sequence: CASSLSGHLNTEAFF. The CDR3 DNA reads TGTGCCAGCAGCTTATCCGGACATCTTAACACTGAAGCTTTCTTT.

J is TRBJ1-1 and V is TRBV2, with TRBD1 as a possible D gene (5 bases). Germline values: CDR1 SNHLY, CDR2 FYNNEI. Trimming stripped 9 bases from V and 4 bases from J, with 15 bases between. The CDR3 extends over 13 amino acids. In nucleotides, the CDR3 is TGTGCCAGTACAAACCAGGGTCCCACTGAAGCTTTCTTT. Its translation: CASTNQGPTEAFF. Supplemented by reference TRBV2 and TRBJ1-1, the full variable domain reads EPEVTQTPSHQVTQMGQEVILRCVPISNHLYFYWYRQILGQKVEFLVSFYNNEISEKSEIFDDQFSVERPDGSNFTLKIRSTKLEDSAMYFCASTNQGPTEAFFGQGTRLTVV.

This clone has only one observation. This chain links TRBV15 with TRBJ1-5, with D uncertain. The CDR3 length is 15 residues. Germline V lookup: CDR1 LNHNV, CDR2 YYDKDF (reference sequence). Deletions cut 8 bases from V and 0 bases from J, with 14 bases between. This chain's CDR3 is CATHDRRNSNQPQHF. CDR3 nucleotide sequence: TGTGCCACCCACGACCGGAGAAATAGCAATCAGCCCCAGCATTTT.

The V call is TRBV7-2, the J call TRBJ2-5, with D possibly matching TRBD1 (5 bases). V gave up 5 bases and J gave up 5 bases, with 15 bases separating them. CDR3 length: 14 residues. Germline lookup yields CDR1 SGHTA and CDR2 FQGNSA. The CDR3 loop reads CASSPVARVETQYF. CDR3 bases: TGTGCCAGCAGCCCCGTTGCCAGGGTCGAGACCCAGTACTTC. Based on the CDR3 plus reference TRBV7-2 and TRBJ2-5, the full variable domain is GAGVSQSPSNKVTEKGKDVELRCDPISGHTALYWYRQSLGQGLEFLIYFQGNSAPDKSGLPSDRFSAERTGGSVSTLTIQRTQQEDSAVYLCASSPVARVETQYFGPGTRLLVL.

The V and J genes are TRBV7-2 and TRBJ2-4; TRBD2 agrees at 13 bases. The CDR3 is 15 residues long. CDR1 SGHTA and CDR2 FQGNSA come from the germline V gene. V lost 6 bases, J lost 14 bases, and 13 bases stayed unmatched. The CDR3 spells CASRPTSGGFGPKYF. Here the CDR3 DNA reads TGTGCCAGCAGGCCGACTAGCGGGGGGTTCGGCCCAAAGTACTTC.

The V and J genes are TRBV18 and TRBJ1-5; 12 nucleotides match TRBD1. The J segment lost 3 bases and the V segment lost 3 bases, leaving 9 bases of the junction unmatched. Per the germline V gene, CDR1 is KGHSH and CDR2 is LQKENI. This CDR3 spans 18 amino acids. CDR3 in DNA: TGTGCCAGCTCACCGGGACAGGGGGCGATTAATTCCAATCAGCCCCAGCATTTT. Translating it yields CASSPGQGAINSNQPQHF. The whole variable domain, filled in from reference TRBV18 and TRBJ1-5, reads NAGVMQNPRHLVRRRGQEARLRCSPMKGHSHVYWYRQLPEEGLKFMVYLQKENIIDESGMPKERFSAEFPKEGPSILRIQQVVRGDSAAYFCASSPGQGAINSNQPQHFGDGTRLSIL.

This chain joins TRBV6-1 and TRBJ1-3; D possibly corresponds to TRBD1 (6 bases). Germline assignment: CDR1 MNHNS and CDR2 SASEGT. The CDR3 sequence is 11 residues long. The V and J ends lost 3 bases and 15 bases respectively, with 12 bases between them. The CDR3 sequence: CASSDTGSEYF. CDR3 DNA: TGTGCCAGCAGTGACACAGGGAGCGAATATTTT.

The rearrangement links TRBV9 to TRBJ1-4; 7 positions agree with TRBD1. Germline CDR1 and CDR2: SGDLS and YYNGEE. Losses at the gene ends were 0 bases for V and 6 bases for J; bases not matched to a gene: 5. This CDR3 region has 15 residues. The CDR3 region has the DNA TGTGCCAGCAGCGTAGGGGGGGACAGTTATGAAAAACTGTTTTTT. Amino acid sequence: CASSVGGDSYEKLFF.

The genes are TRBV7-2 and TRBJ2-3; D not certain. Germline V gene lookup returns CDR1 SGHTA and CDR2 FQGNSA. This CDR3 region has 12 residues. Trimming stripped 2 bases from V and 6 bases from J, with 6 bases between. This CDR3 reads CASSLSVDTQYF. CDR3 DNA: TGTGCCAGCAGCTTATCGGTTGATACGCAGTATTTT.

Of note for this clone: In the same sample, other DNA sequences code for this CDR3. The CDR3 sequence: CASSLAHTASNQPQHF. DNA for the CDR3: TGTGCCAGCAGCTTGGCCCATACAGCTAGCAATCAGCCCCAGCATTTT. The J gene is TRBJ1-5, the V gene TRBV5-5; no clear D gene. The germline gives CDR1 SGHKS, CDR2 YYEKEE (reference sequence). The CDR3 spans 16 residues. V shed 0 bases and J shed 0 bases, with 10 bases lying between them. The variable domain in full, completed from reference TRBV5-5 and TRBJ1-5, reads DAGVTQSPTHLIKTRGQQVTLRCSPISGHKSVSWYQQVLGQGPQFIFQYYEKEERGRGNFPDRFSARQFPNYSSELNVNALLLGDSALYLCASSLAHTASNQPQHFGDGTRLSIL.